One and the same sample provided the 10 T cell receptor beta chains below, sequenced in a study of glioma-infiltrating T cells after dendritic cell vaccination. Only in-frame clones appear in the TCRdb table, and some are missing; sequencing was by immunoSEQ multiplex PCR. The sample lists roughly 50,000 clones; around 89% were seen once. Time point noted: after dendritic cell vaccination, including at tumor progression/relapse. This specimen was blood, taken after dendritic cell vaccination. The origin of the receptors is a human donor with glioblastoma.

The chain couples TRBV9 to TRBJ2-7, with 8 nucleotides matching TRBD2. Germline values: CDR1 SGDLS, CDR2 YYNGEE. With V trimmed by 2 bases and J by 5 bases, 9 bases remained unmatched. CDR3 length: 15 residues. The CDR3 DNA reads as TGTGCCAGCAGCGTTCTAAGCGGGAGAGCGGACGAGCAGTACTTC. Residues: CASSVLSGRADEQYF.

This chain connects TRBV7-9 to TRBJ2-2, with D uncertain. Germline CDR1 reads SEHNR; CDR2 reads FQNEAQ (reference sequence). Trimming removed 4 bases from V and 1 base from J, with 7 bases in between. The CDR3 sequence is 14 residues long. CDR3 region: CASSSRQNTGELFF. The CDR3 bases are TGTGCCAGCAGCTCCCGACAGAACACCGGGGAGCTGTTTTTT. The whole variable domain, filled in from reference TRBV7-9 and TRBJ2-2, reads DTGVSQNPRHKITKRGQNVTFRCDPISEHNRLYWYRQTLGQGPEFLTYFQNEAQLEKSRLLSDRFSAERPKGSFSTLEIQRTEQGDSAMYLCASSSRQNTGELFFGEGSRLTVL.

The chain uses TRBV28 and TRBJ2-5, with 7 nucleotides matching TRBD1. Near its end, the DNA agrees better with TRBJ2-7, so the J call may be wrong. The germline V gene has CDR1 MDHEN and CDR2 SYDVKM. CDR3 length equals 13 residues. The CDR3 loop reads CASSDRASYEQYF. DNA of the CDR3: TGTGCCAGCAGCGACAGGGCCTCCTACGAGCAGTACTTC.

V usage is TRBV27 and J usage is TRBJ2-7; possible D gene TRBD2, 5 bases. The CDR3 is 13 residues long. The germline V gene has CDR1 MNHEY and CDR2 SMNVEV (reference sequence). Trimming stripped 8 bases from V and 3 bases from J, with 14 bases between. Here the CDR3 DNA reads TGTGCCAGCGGCCGAACAGACTACTACGAGCAGTACTTC. Translating it yields CASGRTDYYEQYF.

The chain has TRBV7-8 and TRBJ2-1; 7 bases agree with TRBD2. CDR3 length equals 16 residues. The germline gives CDR1 SGHVS, CDR2 FQNEAQ. Unmatched junction bases numbered 5, after V lost 2 bases and J lost 1 base. The chain's CDR3 is CASSLILGRSYNEQFF. Here the CDR3 DNA reads TGTGCCAGCAGCTTAATCCTCGGGAGGTCCTACAATGAGCAGTTCTTC.

The chain has TRBV14 and TRBJ1-1, with 7 bases aligning to TRBD1. V shed 4 bases, J shed 0 bases, and the junction held 5 bases outside the gene matches. This CDR3 has 15 residues. Germline-derived CDR1 and CDR2 are SGHDN and FVKESK. The CDR3 DNA follows: TGTGCCAGCAGCCCGCGACAGGGTATGAACACTGAAGCTTTCTTT. It encodes CASSPRQGMNTEAFF. The full variable domain, rest sourced from reference TRBV14 and TRBJ1-1, is EAGVTQFPSHSVIEKGQTVTLRCDPISGHDNLYWYRRVMGKEIKFLLHFVKESKQDESGMPNNRFLAERTGGTYSTLKVQPAELEDSGVYFCASSPRQGMNTEAFFGQGTRLTVV.

The genes are TRBV6-6 and TRBJ1-1; TRBD1 agrees at 7 bases. Germline V gives CDR1 MNHNY, CDR2 SVGAGI (reference sequence). The length of the CDR3 is 14 residues. The junction had 14 bases not matched to a gene; V was cut back by 6 bases and J by 10 bases. The CDR3 DNA reads TGTGCCAGCAGACCCTTCGAACCAGGGGGACGAGCTTTCTTT. Amino acids: CASRPFEPGGRAFF.

As DNA, the CDR3 is TGTGCCTGGTGGACGGGAATCTATGGCTACACCTTC. This gives the protein CAWWTGIYGYTF. The rearrangement joins TRBV30 to TRBJ1-2, with D hard to call. The CDR3 totals 12 residues. V shed 5 bases and J shed 4 bases, with 11 bases lying between them. Per the germline V gene, CDR1 is GTSNPN and CDR2 is SVGIG (reference sequence).

The chain combines TRBV4-2 with TRBJ2-1, with 15 bases fitting TRBD2. Trimming removed 1 base from V and 8 bases from J; junction bases left unmatched: 3. The CDR3 spans 16 residues. CDR1 and CDR2 from the germline V gene are LGHNA and YNFKEQ. CDR3 residues: CASSQGTSGRGDEQFF. CDR3 nucleotides: TGTGCCAGCAGCCAAGGGACTAGCGGGAGGGGCGATGAGCAGTTCTTC.

The rearrangement joins TRBV18 to TRBJ1-5, with D possibly being TRBD1 (6 bases). V lost 6 bases and J lost 5, with 17 bases in between. This CDR3 is built from 15 residues. Germline CDR1 is KGHSH and CDR2 is LQKENI. The CDR3 region has the DNA TGTGCCAGCTCCCTCACTCCGGACAGTGATCAGCCCCAGCATTTT. Translation gives CASSLTPDSDQPQHF. Variable domain in full (rest from reference TRBV18 and TRBJ1-5): NAGVMQNPRHLVRRRGQEARLRCSPMKGHSHVYWYRQLPEEGLKFMVYLQKENIIDESGMPKERFSAEFPKEGPSILRIQQVVRGDSAAYFCASSLTPDSDQPQHFGDGTRLSIL.